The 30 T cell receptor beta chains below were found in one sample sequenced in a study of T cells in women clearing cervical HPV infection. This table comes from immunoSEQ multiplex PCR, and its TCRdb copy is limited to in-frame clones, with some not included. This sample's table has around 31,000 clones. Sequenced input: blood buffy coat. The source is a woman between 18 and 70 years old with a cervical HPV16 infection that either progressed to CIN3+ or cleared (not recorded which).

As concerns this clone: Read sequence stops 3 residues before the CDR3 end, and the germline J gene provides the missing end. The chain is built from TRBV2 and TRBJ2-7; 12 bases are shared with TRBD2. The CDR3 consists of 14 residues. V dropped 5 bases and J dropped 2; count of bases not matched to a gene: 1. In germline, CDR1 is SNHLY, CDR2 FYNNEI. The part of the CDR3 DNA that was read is TGTGCCAGCAGTTGGACTAGCGGGGCCTACGAG. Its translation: CASSWTSGAYE. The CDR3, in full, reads CASSWTSGAYEQYF. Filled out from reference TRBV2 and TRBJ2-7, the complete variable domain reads EPEVTQTPSHQVTQMGQEVILRCVPISNHLYFYWYRQILGQKVEFLVSFYNNEISEKSEIFDDQFSVERPDGSNFTLKIRSTKLEDSAMYFCASSWTSGAYEQYFGPGTRLTVT.

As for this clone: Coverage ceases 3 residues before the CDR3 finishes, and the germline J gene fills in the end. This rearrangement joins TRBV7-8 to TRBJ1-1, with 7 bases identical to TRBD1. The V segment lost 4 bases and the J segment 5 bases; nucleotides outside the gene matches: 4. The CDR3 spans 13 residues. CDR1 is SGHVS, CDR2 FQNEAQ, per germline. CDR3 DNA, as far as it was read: TGTGCCAGCAGCTCCCTGACAGGGACTGAA. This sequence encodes CASSSLTGTE. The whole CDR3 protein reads CASSSLTGTEAFF. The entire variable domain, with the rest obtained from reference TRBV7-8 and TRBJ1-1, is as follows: GAGVSQSPRYKVAKRGQDVALRCDPISGHVSLFWYQQALGQGPEFLTYFQNEAQLDKSGLPSDRFFAERPEGSVSTLKIQRTQQEDSAVYLCASSSLTGTEAFFGQGTRLTVV.

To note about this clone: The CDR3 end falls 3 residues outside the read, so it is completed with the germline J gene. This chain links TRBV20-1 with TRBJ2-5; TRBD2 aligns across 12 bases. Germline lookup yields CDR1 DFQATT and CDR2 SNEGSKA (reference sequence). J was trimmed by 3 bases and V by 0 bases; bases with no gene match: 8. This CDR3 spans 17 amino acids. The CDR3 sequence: CSARDPTSGGPEETQYF. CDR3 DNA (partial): TGCAGTGCTAGAGACCCCACTAGCGGGGGGCCCGAAGAGACC.

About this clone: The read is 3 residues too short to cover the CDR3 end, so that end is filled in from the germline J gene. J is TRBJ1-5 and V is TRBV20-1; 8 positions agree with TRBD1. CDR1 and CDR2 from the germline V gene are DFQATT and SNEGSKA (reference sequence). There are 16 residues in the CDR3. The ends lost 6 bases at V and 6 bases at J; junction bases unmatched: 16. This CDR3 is CSALRGQGAIGQPQHF. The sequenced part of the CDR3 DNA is TGCAGTGCCCTCCGGGGGCAGGGGGCGATTGGTCAGCCC.

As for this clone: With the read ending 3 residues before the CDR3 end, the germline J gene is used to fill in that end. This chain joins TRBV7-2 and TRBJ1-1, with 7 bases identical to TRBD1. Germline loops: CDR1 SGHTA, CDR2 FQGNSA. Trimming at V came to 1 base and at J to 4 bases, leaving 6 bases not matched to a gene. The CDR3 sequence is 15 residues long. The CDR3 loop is CASSLGLQGSTEAFF. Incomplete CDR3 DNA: TGTGCCAGCAGCTTAGGTTTACAGGGGAGCACTGAA. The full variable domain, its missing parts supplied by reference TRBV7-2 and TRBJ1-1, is GAGVSQSPSNKVTEKGKDVELRCDPISGHTALYWYRQSLGQGLEFLIYFQGNSAPDKSGLPSDRFSAERTGGSVSTLTIQRTQQEDSAVYLCASSLGLQGSTEAFFGQGTRLTVV.

CDR3: CASSSGEQYF. Partial CDR3 DNA: TGTGCCAGCAGCTCGGGCGAG. The J gene is TRBJ2-7, the V gene TRBV7-9; no firm D call. The sequenced fragment ends 3 residues before the CDR3 boundary, so the rest is inferred from the germline J gene. Trimming stripped 4 bases from V and 6 bases from J, with 4 bases between. Per the germline V gene, CDR1 is SEHNR and CDR2 is FQNEAQ (reference sequence). The CDR3 spans 10 residues.

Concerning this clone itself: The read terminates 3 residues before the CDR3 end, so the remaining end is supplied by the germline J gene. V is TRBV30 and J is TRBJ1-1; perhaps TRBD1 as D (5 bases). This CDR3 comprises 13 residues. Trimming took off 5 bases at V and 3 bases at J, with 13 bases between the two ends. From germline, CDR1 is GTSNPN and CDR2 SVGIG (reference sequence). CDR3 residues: CAWCRTWDTEAFF. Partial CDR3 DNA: TGTGCCTGGTGCAGGACATGGGACACTGAA.

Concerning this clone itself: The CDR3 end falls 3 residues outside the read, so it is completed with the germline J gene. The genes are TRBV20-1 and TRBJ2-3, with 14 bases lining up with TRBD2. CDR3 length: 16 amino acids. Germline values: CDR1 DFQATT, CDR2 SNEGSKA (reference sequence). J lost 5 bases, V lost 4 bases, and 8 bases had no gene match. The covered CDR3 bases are TGCAGTGCTAAGTCCGGGACTAGCGGGGGACTAGATACG. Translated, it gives CSAKSGTSGGLDT. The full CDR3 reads CSAKSGTSGGLDTQYF.

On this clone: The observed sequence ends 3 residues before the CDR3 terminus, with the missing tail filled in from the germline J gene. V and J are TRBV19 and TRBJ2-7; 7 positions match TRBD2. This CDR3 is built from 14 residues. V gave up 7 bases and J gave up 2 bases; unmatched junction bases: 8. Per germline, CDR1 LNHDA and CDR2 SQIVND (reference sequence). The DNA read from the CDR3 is TGTGCCAGTACCTTAAGGGCGGGAGCCTACGAG. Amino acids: CASTLRAGAYE. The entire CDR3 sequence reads CASTLRAGAYEQYF.

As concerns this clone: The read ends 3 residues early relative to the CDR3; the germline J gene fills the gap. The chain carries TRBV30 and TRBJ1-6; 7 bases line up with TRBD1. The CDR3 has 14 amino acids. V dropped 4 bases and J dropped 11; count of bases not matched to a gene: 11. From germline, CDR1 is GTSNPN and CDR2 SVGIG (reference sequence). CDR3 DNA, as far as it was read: TGTGCCTGGAAGGTGACAGGGATCGGGCCACCC. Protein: CAWKVTGIGPP. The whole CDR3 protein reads CAWKVTGIGPPLHF.

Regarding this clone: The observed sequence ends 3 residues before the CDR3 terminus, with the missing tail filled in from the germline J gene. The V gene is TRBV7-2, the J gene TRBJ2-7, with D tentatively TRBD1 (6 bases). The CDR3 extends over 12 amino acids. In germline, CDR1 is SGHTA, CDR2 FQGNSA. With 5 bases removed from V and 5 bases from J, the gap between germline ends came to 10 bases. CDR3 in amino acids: CASSGGIDEQYF. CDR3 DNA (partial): TGTGCCAGCAGCGGGGGCATCGACGAG. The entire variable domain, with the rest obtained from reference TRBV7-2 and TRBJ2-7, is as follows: GAGVSQSPSNKVTEKGKDVELRCDPISGHTALYWYRQSLGQGLEFLIYFQGNSAPDKSGLPSDRFSAERTGGSVSTLTIQRTQQEDSAVYLCASSGGIDEQYFGPGTRLTVT.

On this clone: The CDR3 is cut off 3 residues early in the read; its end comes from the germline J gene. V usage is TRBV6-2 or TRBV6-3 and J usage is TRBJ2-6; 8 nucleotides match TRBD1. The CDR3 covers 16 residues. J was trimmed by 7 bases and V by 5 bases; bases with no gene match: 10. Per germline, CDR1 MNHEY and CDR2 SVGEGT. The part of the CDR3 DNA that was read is TGTGCCAGCAGTGCGACAGGGGACGCCGGCGCCAACGTC. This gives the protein CASSATGDAGANV. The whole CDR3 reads CASSATGDAGANVLTF.

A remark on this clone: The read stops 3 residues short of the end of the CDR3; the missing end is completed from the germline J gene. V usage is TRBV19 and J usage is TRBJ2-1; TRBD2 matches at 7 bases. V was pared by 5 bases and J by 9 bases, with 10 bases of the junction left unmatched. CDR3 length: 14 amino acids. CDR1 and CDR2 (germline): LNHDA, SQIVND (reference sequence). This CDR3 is CASSDYSGEGEQFF. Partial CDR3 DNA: TGTGCCAGTAGTGATTACAGCGGGGAGGGTGAG.

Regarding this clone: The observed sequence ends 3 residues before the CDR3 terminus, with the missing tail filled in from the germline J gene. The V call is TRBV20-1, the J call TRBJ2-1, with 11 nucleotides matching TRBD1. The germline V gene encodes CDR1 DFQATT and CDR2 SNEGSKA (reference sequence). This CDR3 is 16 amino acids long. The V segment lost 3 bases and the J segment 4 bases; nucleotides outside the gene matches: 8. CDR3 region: CSARGFGTGGYNEQFF. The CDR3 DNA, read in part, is TGCAGTGCTAGGGGTTTCGGGACAGGGGGTTACAATGAG.

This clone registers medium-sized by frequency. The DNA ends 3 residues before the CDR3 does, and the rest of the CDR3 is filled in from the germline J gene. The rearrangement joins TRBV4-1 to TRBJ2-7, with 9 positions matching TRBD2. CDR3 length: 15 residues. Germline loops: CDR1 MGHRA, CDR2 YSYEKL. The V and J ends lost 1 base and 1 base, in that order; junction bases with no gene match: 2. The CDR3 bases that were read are TGCGCCAGCAGCCAAGGGGGACTAGCTTCCTACGAG. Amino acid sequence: CASSQGGLASYE. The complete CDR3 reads CASSQGGLASYEQYF.

CDR3 in amino acids: CASSGQRKNIQYF. The CDR3 DNA, read in part, is TGTGCCAGTAGTGGGCAGAGAAAAAACATT. The chain employs TRBV19 and TRBJ2-4; D remains ambiguous. The read ends 3 residues early relative to the CDR3; the germline J gene fills the gap. V was clipped by 5 bases and J by 4 bases, with 9 bases between them. The CDR3 runs 13 residues. The germline V gene has CDR1 LNHDA and CDR2 SQIVND (reference sequence).

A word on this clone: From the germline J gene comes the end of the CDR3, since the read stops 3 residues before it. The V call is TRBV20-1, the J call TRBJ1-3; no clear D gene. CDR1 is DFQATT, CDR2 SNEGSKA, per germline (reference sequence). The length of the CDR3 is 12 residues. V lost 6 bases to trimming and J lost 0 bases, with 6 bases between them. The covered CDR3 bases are TGCAGTGCCGAAGGCTCTGGAAACACC. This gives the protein CSAEGSGNT. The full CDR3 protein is CSAEGSGNTIYF.

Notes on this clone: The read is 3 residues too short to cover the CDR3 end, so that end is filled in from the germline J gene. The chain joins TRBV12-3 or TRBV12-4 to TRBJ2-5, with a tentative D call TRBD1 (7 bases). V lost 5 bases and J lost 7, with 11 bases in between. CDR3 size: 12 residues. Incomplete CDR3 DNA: TGTGCCAGCAGTCCAGGGGGGAGGACC. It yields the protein CASSPGGRT. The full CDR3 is CASSPGGRTQYF.

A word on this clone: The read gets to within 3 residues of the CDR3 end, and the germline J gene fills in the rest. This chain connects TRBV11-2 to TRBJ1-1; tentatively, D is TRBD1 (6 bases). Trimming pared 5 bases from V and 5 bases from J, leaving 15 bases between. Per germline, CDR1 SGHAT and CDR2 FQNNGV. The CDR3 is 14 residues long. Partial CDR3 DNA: TGTGCCAGCAGCCCCCGAAGGGGGTGGACTGAA. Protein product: CASSPRRGWTE. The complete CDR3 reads CASSPRRGWTEAFF.

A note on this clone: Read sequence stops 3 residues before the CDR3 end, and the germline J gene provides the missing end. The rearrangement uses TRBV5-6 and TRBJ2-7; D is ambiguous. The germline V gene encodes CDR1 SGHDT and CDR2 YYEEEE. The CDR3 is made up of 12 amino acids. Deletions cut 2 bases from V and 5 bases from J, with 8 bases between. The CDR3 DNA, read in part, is TGTGCCAGCAGCTTTTATGGGCACGAG. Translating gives CASSFYGHE. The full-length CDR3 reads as CASSFYGHEQYF.

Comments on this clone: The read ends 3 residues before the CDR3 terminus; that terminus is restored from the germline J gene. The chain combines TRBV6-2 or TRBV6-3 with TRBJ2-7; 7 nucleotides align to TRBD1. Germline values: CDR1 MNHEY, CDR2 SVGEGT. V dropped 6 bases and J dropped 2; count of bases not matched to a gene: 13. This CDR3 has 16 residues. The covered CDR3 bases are TGTGCCAGCAGCCGAGCAGGGGGATTACTAGCCTACGAG. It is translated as CASSRAGGLLAYE. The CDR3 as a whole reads CASSRAGGLLAYEQYF.

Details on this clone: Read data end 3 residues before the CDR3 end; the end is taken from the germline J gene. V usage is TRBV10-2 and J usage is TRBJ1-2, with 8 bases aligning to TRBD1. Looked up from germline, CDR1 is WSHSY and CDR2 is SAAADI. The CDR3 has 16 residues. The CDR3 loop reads CASSIGQGRGRETYTF. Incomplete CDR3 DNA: TGCGCCAGCAGCATAGGACAGGGAAGGGGGCGAGAGACC.

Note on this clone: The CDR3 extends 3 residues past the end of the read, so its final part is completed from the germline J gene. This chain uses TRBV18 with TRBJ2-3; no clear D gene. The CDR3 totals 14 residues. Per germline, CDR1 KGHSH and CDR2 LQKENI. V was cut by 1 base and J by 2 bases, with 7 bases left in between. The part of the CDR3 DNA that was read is TGTGCCAGCTCACCACAGGGCAACACAGATACG. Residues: CASSPQGNTDT. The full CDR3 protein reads CASSPQGNTDTQYF.

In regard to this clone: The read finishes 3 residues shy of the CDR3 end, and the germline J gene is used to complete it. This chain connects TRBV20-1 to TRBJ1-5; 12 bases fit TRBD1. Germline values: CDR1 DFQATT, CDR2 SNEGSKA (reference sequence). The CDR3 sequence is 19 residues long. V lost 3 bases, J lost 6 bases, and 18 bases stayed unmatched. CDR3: CSASDPLLGQGAGGQPQHF. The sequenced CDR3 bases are TGCAGTGCTAGTGACCCCCTGTTGGGACAGGGGGCAGGCGGTCAGCCC.

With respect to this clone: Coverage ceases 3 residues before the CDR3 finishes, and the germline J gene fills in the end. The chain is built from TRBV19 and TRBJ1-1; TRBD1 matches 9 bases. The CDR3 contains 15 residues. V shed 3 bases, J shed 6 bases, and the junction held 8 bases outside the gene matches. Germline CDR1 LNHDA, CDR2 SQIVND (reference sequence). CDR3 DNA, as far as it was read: TGTGCCAGTAGTATCGAGGGACAGGGAATATCTGAA. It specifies CASSIEGQGISE. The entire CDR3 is CASSIEGQGISEAFF.

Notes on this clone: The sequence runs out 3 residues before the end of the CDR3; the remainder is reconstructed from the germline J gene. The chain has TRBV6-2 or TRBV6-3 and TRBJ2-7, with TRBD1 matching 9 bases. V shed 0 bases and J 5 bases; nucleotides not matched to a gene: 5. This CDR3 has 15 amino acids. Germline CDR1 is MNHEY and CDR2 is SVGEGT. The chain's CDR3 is CASSYSRDRAHEQYF. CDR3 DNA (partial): TGTGCCAGCAGTTACTCGAGGGACAGGGCCCACGAG.

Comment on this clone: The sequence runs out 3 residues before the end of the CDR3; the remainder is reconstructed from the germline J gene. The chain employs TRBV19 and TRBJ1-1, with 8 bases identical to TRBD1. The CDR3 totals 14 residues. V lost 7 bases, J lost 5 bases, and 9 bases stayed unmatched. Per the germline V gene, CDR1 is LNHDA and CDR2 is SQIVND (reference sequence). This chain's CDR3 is CASKLQGAGTEAFF. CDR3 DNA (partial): TGTGCCAGTAAACTCCAGGGGGCAGGTACTGAA.

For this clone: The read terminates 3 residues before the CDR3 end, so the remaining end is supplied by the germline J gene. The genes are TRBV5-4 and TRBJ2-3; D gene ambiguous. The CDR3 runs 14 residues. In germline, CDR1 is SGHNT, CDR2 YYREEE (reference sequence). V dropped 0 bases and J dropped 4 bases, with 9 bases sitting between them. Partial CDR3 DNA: TGTGCCAGCAGCTTGGCCGCTAGATCAGATACG. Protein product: CASSLAARSDT. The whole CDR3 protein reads CASSLAARSDTQYF.

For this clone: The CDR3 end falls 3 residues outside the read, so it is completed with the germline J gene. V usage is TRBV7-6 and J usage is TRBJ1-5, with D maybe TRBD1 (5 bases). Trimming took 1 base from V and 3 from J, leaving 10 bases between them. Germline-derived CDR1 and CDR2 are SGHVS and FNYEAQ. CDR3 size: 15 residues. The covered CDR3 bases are TGTGCCAGCAGCTTAGATCAGGGTCCCAATCAGCCC. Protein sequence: CASSLDQGPNQP. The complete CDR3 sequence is CASSLDQGPNQPQHF.

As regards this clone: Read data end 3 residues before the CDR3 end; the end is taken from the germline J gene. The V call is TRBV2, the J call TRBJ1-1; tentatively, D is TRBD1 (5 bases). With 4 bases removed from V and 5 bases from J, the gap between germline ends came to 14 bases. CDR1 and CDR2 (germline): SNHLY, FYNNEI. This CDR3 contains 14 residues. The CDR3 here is CASSGQGGRTEAFF. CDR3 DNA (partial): TGTGCCAGCAGTGGCCAGGGCGGCAGGACTGAA. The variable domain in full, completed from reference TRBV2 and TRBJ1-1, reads EPEVTQTPSHQVTQMGQEVILRCVPISNHLYFYWYRQILGQKVEFLVSFYNNEISEKSEIFDDQFSVERPDGSNFTLKIRSTKLEDSAMYFCASSGQGGRTEAFFGQGTRLTVV.